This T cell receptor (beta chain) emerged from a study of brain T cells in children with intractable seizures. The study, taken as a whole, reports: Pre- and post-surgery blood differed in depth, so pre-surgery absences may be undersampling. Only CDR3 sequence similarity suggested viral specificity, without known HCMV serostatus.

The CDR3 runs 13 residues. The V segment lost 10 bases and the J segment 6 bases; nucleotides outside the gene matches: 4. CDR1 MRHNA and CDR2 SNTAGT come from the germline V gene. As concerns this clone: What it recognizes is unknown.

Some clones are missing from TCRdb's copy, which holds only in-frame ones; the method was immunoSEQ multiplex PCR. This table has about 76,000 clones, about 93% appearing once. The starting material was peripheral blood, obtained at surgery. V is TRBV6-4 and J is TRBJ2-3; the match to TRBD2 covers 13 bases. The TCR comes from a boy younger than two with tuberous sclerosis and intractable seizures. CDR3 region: CATKTSGGDTQYF. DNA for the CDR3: TGTGCCACCAAGACTAGCGGGGGGGATACGCAGTATTTT.